The entry below gives a single T cell receptor (beta chain) sequence along with its context. Antigen: not known. Each donor was healthy, and each was a bone marrow donor. The germline V and J ends were trimmed by 7 bases and 9 bases, with 18 bases remaining between them. The CDR3 is 13 amino acids. CDR1 is MDHEN, CDR2 SYDVKM, per germline. Primers: 60 Vbeta forward and 13 Jbeta reverse. Profiling relied on immunoSEQ multiplex PCR, and the TCRdb table lists in-frame clones only, not all of them. The table includes some 150,000 clones, over 70% detected once. This sample stems from a study of cytomegalovirus exposure and HLA in healthy donors. Study-wide findings and caveats: Later analysis showed TCR association rates varying by HLA locus, highest for DRB1 and lowest for HLA-C.

V is TRBV28 and J is TRBJ1-1; D unclear. This clonotype was sampled from a middle-aged woman in good health and CMV-seropositive. Sequenced input: PBMCs. The CDR3 loop reads CASILPGSEKAFF. For the CDR3, the DNA is TGTGCCAGCATTCTACCGGGGTCAGAAAAAGCTTTCTTT.